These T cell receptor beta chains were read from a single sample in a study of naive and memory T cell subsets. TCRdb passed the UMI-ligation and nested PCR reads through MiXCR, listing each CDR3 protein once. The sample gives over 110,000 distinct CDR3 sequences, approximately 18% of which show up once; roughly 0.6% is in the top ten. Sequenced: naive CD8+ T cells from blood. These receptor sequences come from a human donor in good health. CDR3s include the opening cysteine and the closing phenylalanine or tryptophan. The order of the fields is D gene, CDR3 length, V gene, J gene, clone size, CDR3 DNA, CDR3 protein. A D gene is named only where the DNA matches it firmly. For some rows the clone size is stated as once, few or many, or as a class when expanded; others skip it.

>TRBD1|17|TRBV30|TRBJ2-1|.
TGTGCCTGGACACCGGGGACAGGGGGATCCCTTAACAATGAGCAGTTCTTC
CAWTPGTGGSLNNEQFF
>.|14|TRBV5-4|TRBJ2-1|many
TGTGCCAGCAGCTGGCGGGACAGCTACAATGAGCAGTTCTTC
CASSWRDSYNEQFF
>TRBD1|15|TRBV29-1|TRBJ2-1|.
TGCAGCGTTGAGGGGACAGGGAGCTCCTACAATGAGCAGTTCTTC
CSVEGTGSSYNEQFF
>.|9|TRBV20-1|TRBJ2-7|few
TGCAGCCCCCGTGGAGAGCAGTACTTC
CSPRGEQYF
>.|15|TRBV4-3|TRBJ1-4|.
TGCGCCAGCAGCCCGTGGGATGGGGGGGGAGAAAAACTGTTTTTT
CASSPWDGGGEKLFF
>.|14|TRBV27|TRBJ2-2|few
TGTGCCAGCAGTTTATGGGTGAACACCGGGGAGCTGTTTTTT
CASSLWVNTGELFF
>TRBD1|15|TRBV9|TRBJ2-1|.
TGTGCCAGCAGCGTAACAGGGGCTATATACAATGAGCAGTTCTTC
CASSVTGAIYNEQFF
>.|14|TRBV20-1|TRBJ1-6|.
TGCAGTGCTAGGCATGGAATTAGAAATTCACCCCTCCACTTT
CSARHGIRNSPLHF
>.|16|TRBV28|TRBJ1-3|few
TGTGCCAGCAGTACTTACACATCGGGTTCTGGAAACACCATATATTTT
CASSTYTSGSGNTIYF
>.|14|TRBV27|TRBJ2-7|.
TGTGCCAGCAGTTTAACTCACTCCTCCTACGAGCAGTACTTC
CASSLTHSSYEQYF
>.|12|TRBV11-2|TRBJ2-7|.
TGTGCCAGCATAGGGGGTGATTACGAGCAGTACTTC
CASIGGDYEQYF
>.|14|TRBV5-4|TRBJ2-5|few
TGTGCCAGCAGTCGCCTGGGCGAGGAGGAGACCCAGTACTTC
CASSRLGEEETQYF
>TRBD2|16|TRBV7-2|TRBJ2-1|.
TGTGCCAGCAGCTTGACTAGCGGGAGTCTTTACAATGAGCAGTTCTTC
CASSLTSGSLYNEQFF
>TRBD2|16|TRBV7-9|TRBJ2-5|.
TGTGCCAGCAGCTTATCTAGCGGGAGATTCGGAGAGACCCAGTACTTC
CASSLSSGRFGETQYF
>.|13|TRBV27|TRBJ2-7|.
TGTGCCAGCAGCCCGGGAAACCCGTACGAGCAGTACTTC
CASSPGNPYEQYF
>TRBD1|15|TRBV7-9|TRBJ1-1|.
TGTGCCAGCAGCTTAGTGCCAGGGGGTGACACTGAAGCTTTCTTT
CASSLVPGGDTEAFF
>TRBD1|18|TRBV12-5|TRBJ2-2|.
TGTGCTAGTGGTTTGGTACGGACAGGCGGGTGGAACACCGGGGAGCTGTTTTTT
CASGLVRTGGWNTGELFF
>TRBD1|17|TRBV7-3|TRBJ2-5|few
TGTGCCAGCAGCCTCAGCCCCGGGACAGAGTTACAAGAGACCCAGTACTTC
CASSLSPGTELQETQYF
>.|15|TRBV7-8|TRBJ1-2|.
TGTGCCAGCAGCTTAGGGGGAGTGCAGGAGGGAGGCTACACCTTC
CASSLGGVQEGGYTF
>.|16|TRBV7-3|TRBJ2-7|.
TGTGCCAGCAGCCCATCCGGGTGGGCGCTTCGGTCCGAGCAGTACTTC
CASSPSGWALRSEQYF
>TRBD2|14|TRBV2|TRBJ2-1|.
TGTGCCAGCAGCCGACTAGCCCCCGGCAATGAGCAGTTCTTC
CASSRLAPGNEQFF
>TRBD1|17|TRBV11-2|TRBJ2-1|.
TGTGCCAGCAGCCCGAGCCAACGGGACAGATTATACAATGAGCAGTTCTTC
CASSPSQRDRLYNEQFF
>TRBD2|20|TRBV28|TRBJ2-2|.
TGTGCCAGCAGTTCAACTTACCCCTGGACTAGCGGGAAAAACACCGGGGAGCTGTTTTTT
CASSSTYPWTSGKNTGELFF
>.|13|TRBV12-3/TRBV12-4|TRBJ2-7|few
TGTGCCAGCAGTTTAACAGAACGCTACGAGCAGTACTTC
CASSLTERYEQYF
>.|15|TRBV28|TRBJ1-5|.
TGTGCCAGCAGTTTTTCGGATGGGGGCAATCAGCCCCAGCATTTT
CASSFSDGGNQPQHF
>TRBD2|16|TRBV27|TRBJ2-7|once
TGTGCCAGCAGTCGGGGTAGCGGGAGAGTTACTTACGAGCAGTACTTC
CASSRGSGRVTYEQYF